Presented here are 9 T cell receptor beta chains from one specimen sequenced in a study. TCRdb re-called the RT-PCR reads through MiXCR, storing one row per CDR3 protein. Here the sample spans hundreds of thousands of distinct CDR3 sequences, more than 13% being singletons. Sequencing was performed on memory CD4+ T cells from blood. The source is a female donor in good health, serving as a healthy control.

This clonotype was seen at least ten times. The rearrangement joins TRBV20-1 to TRBJ2-3; possibly TRBD2 for D (6 bases). V lost 0 bases and J 8 bases, leaving 18 bases between the germline ends. This CDR3 contains 15 residues. The germline CDR1 and CDR2 sequences are DFQATT and SNEGSKA (reference sequence). The CDR3 region is CSARDRTLGDSTQYF. In nucleotides, the CDR3 is TGCAGTGCTAGAGACCGAACCTTGGGGGACTCTACGCAGTATTTT.

This chain links TRBV3-1 with TRBJ2-3; TRBD2 matches 12 bases. The CDR3 runs to 18 residues. The germline V gene encodes CDR1 LGHDT and CDR2 YNNKEL (reference sequence). J lost 4 bases, V lost 0 bases, and 8 bases had no gene match. DNA of the CDR3: TGTGCCAGCAGCCAAGATCTTGGGCTAGCGGGAGGGTCAGATACGCAGTATTTT. It is translated as CASSQDLGLAGGSDTQYF.

This clonotype was counted between two and nine times. The chain has TRBV20-1 and TRBJ1-5; a possible D gene is TRBD1 (5 bases). The length of the CDR3 is 14 residues. In germline, CDR1 is DFQATT, CDR2 SNEGSKA (reference sequence). Between the trimmed V and J ends, which lost 1 base and 0 bases, there was a span of 7 bases. This CDR3 is CSARGGPSNQPQHF. The CDR3 region has the DNA TGCAGTGCTAGAGGGGGCCCTAGCAATCAGCCCCAGCATTTT.

This clonotype was counted only a few times. The J gene is TRBJ1-2, the V gene TRBV28, with a weak D call TRBD1 (5 bases). The length of the CDR3 is 15 residues. The V gene's germline CDR1 is MDHEN and CDR2 SYDVKM. Trimming removed 5 bases at V and 2 bases at J, with 15 bases between. CDR3 protein: CASSVLRDGNYGYTF. CDR3 nucleotides: TGTGCCAGCAGTGTGTTAAGGGACGGGAACTATGGCTACACCTTC.

This clonotype was picked up a small number of times. V gene TRBV29-1 combines with J gene TRBJ1-5, with a tentative D call TRBD1 (6 bases). V was shortened by 5 bases and J by 1 base, with 9 bases between the two germline ends. The V gene's germline CDR1 is SQVTM and CDR2 ANQGSEA. This CDR3 has 13 amino acids. CDR3 residues: CSVLGQSNQPQHF. CDR3 sequence (DNA): TGCAGCGTTCTCGGACAGAGCAATCAGCCCCAGCATTTT.

V usage is TRBV10-3 and J usage is TRBJ1-2; tentatively, D is TRBD1 (5 bases). Germline assignment: CDR1 ENHRY and CDR2 SYGVKD. The CDR3 extends over 14 amino acids. Trimming took off 2 bases at V and 0 bases at J, with 7 bases between the two ends. In DNA form, the CDR3 reads TGTGCCATCAGTGAGACAGGAGCTAACTATGGCTACACCTTC. Residues: CAISETGANYGYTF.

This clonotype was counted at least ten times. This chain uses TRBV9 with TRBJ2-1; possibly TRBD2 for D (6 bases). The CDR3 has 15 residues. Germline V gene lookup returns CDR1 SGDLS and CDR2 YYNGEE. The V end was cut by 0 bases, the J end by 4 bases, with 11 bases between. The CDR3 loop reads CASSVGLAMYNEQFF. The CDR3 coding sequence is TGTGCCAGCAGCGTAGGGCTAGCGATGTACAATGAGCAGTTCTTC.

V gene TRBV3-1 combines with J gene TRBJ2-2; D is perhaps TRBD1 (6 bases). This CDR3 region has 15 residues. Germline V lookup: CDR1 LGHDT, CDR2 YNNKEL (reference sequence). Trimming stripped 3 bases from V and 6 bases from J, with 14 bases between. Here the CDR3 reads CASSHPRGFAGELFF. DNA for the CDR3: TGTGCCAGCAGCCATCCCAGGGGTTTCGCCGGGGAGCTGTTTTTT.

This chain connects TRBV7-9 to TRBJ2-1; the D is unclear. Per the germline V gene, CDR1 is SEHNR and CDR2 is FQNEAQ (reference sequence). The CDR3 is made up of 17 amino acids. V lost 5 bases to trimming and J lost 1 base, with 18 bases between them. The CDR3 here is CASSPPPRHRSYNEQFF. CDR3 DNA sequence: TGTGCCAGCAGCCCCCCCCCGAGGCACCGGTCCTACAATGAGCAGTTCTTC. Filled out from reference TRBV7-9 and TRBJ2-1, the complete variable domain reads DTGVSQNPRHKITKRGQNVTFRCDPISEHNRLYWYRQTLGQGPEFLTYFQNEAQLEKSRLLSDRFSAERPKGSFSTLEIQRTEQGDSAMYLCASSPPPRHRSYNEQFFGPGTRLTVL.